These T cell receptor beta chains were read from a single sample in a study of T cell responses to AZD1222 COVID-19 vaccine. The table came from immunoSEQ multiplex PCR; TCRdb's copy has only in-frame clones and leaves some out. This table holds about 210,000 clones, approximately 92% found once. The sample in question was peripheral blood, obtained on day 0 of AZD1222 vaccination. The source is an adult in good health. CDR3s include the opening cysteine and the closing phenylalanine or tryptophan. Each record gives: V gene, clone size, D gene, CDR3 length, J gene, CDR3 protein, CDR3 DNA. The D gene is left open where the match is weak. Clone size, where shown, is once, few, many, or a class for clones that have expanded.

V: TRBV19
size: .
D: .
length: 15
J: TRBJ1-3
CDR3: CATSSGGRKGNTIYF
DNA: TGTGCCACCTCTTCCGGGGGAAGGAAAGGAAACACCATATATTTT

V: TRBV7-6
size: few
D: .
length: 15
J: TRBJ2-5
CDR3: CASSLAEGRRETQYF
DNA: TGTGCCAGCAGCTTAGCGGAGGGGCGCAGGGAGACCCAGTACTTC

V: TRBV6-2/TRBV6-3
size: .
D: TRBD1
length: 15
J: TRBJ2-7
CDR3: CASSWGDRRTYEQYF
DNA: TGTGCCAGCAGTTGGGGGGACAGGAGGACCTACGAGCAGTACTTC

V: TRBV6-1
size: .
D: .
length: 15
J: TRBJ2-4
CDR3: CASSEASGAKNIQYF
DNA: TGTGCCAGCAGTGAAGCTTCAGGGGCCAAAAACATTCAGTACTTC

V: TRBV10-3
size: .
D: .
length: 13
J: TRBJ1-1
CDR3: CAISERTNTEAFF
DNA: TGTGCCATCAGTGAAAGGACGAACACTGAAGCTTTCTTT

V: TRBV11-2
size: .
D: TRBD1
length: 14
J: TRBJ2-7
CDR3: CASSLGQGRGEQYF
DNA: TGTGCCAGCAGCCTGGGACAGGGAAGGGGAGAGCAGTACTTC

V: TRBV4-1
size: .
D: .
length: 16
J: TRBJ1-5
CDR3: CASSQDPGLGNQPQHF
DNA: TGCGCCAGCAGCCAAGATCCAGGGCTCGGCAATCAGCCCCAGCATTTT

V: TRBV10-1
size: .
D: .
length: 16
J: TRBJ2-3
CDR3: CASLRAQVPSTDTQYF
DNA: TGCGCCAGCCTCCGAGCTCAAGTCCCTAGCACAGATACGCAGTATTTT

V: TRBV10-3
size: .
D: .
length: 15
J: TRBJ1-2
CDR3: CAISESDSNNYGYTF
DNA: TGTGCCATCAGTGAGTCAGACAGTAATAACTATGGCTACACCTTC

V: TRBV18
size: .
D: TRBD1
length: 14
J: TRBJ2-7
CDR3: CASSPATGSYEQYF
DNA: TGTGCCAGCTCACCTGCGACAGGGTCCTACGAGCAGTACTTC

V: TRBV7-8
size: .
D: TRBD1
length: 13
J: TRBJ1-4
CDR3: CASSTGQAEKLFF
DNA: TGTGCCAGCAGCACCGGACAGGCTGAAAAACTGTTTTTT

V: TRBV3-1/TRBV3-2
size: .
D: TRBD1
length: 13
J: TRBJ2-7
CDR3: CASSRDSLYEQYF
DNA: TGTGCCAGCAGCCGGGACAGCCTATACGAGCAGTACTTC

V: TRBV7-9
size: .
D: .
length: 12
J: TRBJ1-6
CDR3: CASSQVVSPLHF
DNA: TGTGCCAGCAGCCAAGTTGTTTCACCCCTCCACTTT

V: TRBV7-9
size: .
D: .
length: 15
J: TRBJ1-1
CDR3: CASSESDRLYAEAFF
DNA: TGTGCCAGCAGCGAGAGTGACAGGTTATACGCTGAAGCTTTCTTT

V: TRBV27
size: .
D: .
length: 16
J: TRBJ2-2
CDR3: CASTRRQDYLTGELFF
DNA: TGTGCCAGCACAAGAAGACAGGACTATTTGACCGGGGAGCTGTTTTTT

V: TRBV24-1
size: .
D: TRBD1
length: 14
J: TRBJ1-2
CDR3: CATSDPGQADGYTF
DNA: TGTGCCACCAGTGACCCCGGACAGGCGGATGGCTACACCTTC

V: TRBV12-3/TRBV12-4
size: .
D: .
length: 12
J: TRBJ1-1
CDR3: CASSQQPSRAFF
DNA: TGTGCCAGCAGCCAACAGCCGTCGAGGGCTTTCTTT

V: TRBV7-9
size: .
D: .
length: 16
J: TRBJ1-4
CDR3: CASSLALGQRREKLFF
DNA: TGTGCCAGCAGCTTAGCGCTCGGGCAGAGGCGTGAAAAACTGTTTTTT

V: TRBV5-1
size: .
D: .
length: 14
J: TRBJ1-1
CDR3: CASSINSGYTEAFF
DNA: TGCGCCAGCAGCATCAATTCAGGATACACTGAAGCTTTCTTT

V: TRBV9
size: few
D: .
length: 15
J: TRBJ2-2
CDR3: CASSVGTVNTGELFF
DNA: TGTGCCAGCAGCGTAGGGACAGTGAACACCGGGGAGCTGTTTTTT

V: TRBV5-1
size: .
D: .
length: 15
J: TRBJ2-5
CDR3: CASSLDRGAGETQYF
DNA: TGCGCCAGCAGCTTGGATAGGGGGGCCGGGGAGACCCAGTACTTC

V: TRBV28
size: .
D: .
length: 17
J: TRBJ2-2
CDR3: CASSPKWAGYYTGELFF
DNA: TGTGCCAGCAGTCCCAAGTGGGCAGGGTATTACACCGGGGAGCTGTTTTTT

V: TRBV21-1
size: .
D: .
length: 20
J: TRBJ1-5
CDR3: CASSFGPLKGTGQGVQPQHF
DNA: TGTGCCAGCAGTTTTGGTCCCCTCAAAGGAACCGGACAGGGGGTTCAGCCCCAGCATTTT

V: TRBV24-1
size: .
D: .
length: 13
J: TRBJ1-6
CDR3: CATRAGDWSPLHF
DNA: TGTGCCACCAGAGCGGGGGATTGGTCACCCCTCCACTTT

V: TRBV6-5
size: .
D: .
length: 15
J: TRBJ2-1
CDR3: CASSRGLLSYNEQFF
DNA: TGTGCCAGCAGTAGAGGACTACTCTCCTACAATGAGCAGTTCTTC

V: TRBV5-1
size: .
D: .
length: 14
J: TRBJ2-7
CDR3: CASSLSGQIYEQYF
DNA: TGCGCCAGCAGCCTTTCAGGACAAATCTACGAGCAGTACTTC

V: TRBV7-2
size: .
D: TRBD1
length: 15
J: TRBJ1-5
CDR3: CASSSGTGNNQPQHF
DNA: TGTGCCAGCAGCTCCGGGACAGGGAACAATCAGCCCCAGCATTTT

V: TRBV2
size: .
D: .
length: 13
J: TRBJ2-3
CDR3: CASAGASTDTQYF
DNA: TGTGCCAGCGCGGGGGCTAGCACAGATACGCAGTATTTT

V: TRBV28
size: .
D: TRBD1
length: 15
J: TRBJ2-3
CDR3: CASSLIRGPADTQYF
DNA: TGTGCCAGCAGTTTGATAAGGGGGCCAGCAGATACGCAGTATTTT

V: TRBV11-2
size: .
D: .
length: 16
J: TRBJ1-4
CDR3: CASSLNSPTSNEKLFF
DNA: TGTGCCAGCAGCTTAAATTCTCCCACGTCTAATGAAAAACTGTTTTTT

V: TRBV10-2
size: .
D: TRBD2
length: 15
J: TRBJ2-2
CDR3: CASSTSGVNTGELFF
DNA: TGCGCCAGCTCTACTAGCGGGGTGAACACCGGGGAGCTGTTTTTT

V: TRBV5-1
size: .
D: .
length: 14
J: TRBJ1-4
CDR3: CASSFGGVSEKLFF
DNA: TGCGCCAGCAGCTTTGGGGGTGTAAGTGAAAAACTGTTTTTT

V: TRBV9
size: .
D: .
length: 13
J: TRBJ1-1
CDR3: CASSVGRNTEAFF
DNA: TGTGCCAGCAGCGTAGGCCGAAACACTGAAGCTTTCTTT

V: TRBV12-3/TRBV12-4
size: once
D: .
length: 13
J: TRBJ2-2
CDR3: CASSFRNTGELFF
DNA: TGTGCCAGCAGTTTCAGAAACACCGGGGAGCTGTTTTTT

V: TRBV7-3
size: .
D: .
length: 15
J: TRBJ1-1
CDR3: CASSLKGGQNTEAFF
DNA: TGTGCCAGCAGCTTAAAGGGGGGGCAGAACACTGAAGCTTTCTTT

V: TRBV7-8
size: .
D: TRBD2
length: 16
J: TRBJ2-7
CDR3: CASSLGPSGGPYEQYF
DNA: TGTGCCAGCAGCTTAGGCCCTAGCGGGGGGCCCTACGAGCAGTACTTC

V: TRBV14
size: .
D: TRBD2
length: 17
J: TRBJ2-7
CDR3: CASSQEGRTGLTYEQYF
DNA: TGTGCCAGCAGCCAAGAAGGGCGGACGGGACTAACCTACGAGCAGTACTTC

V: TRBV6-1
size: .
D: .
length: 13
J: TRBJ1-1
CDR3: CASSEGRWAEAFF
DNA: TGTGCCAGCAGTGAGGGACGCTGGGCTGAAGCTTTCTTT

V: TRBV4-1
size: .
D: TRBD2
length: 17
J: TRBJ2-5
CDR3: CASSQLLAGGLQETQYF
DNA: TGCGCCAGCAGCCAACTTCTAGCGGGGGGTCTGCAAGAGACCCAGTACTTC

V: TRBV9
size: .
D: TRBD1
length: 16
J: TRBJ2-2
CDR3: CASSVDRGYGTGELFF
DNA: TGTGCCAGCAGCGTCGACAGGGGGTATGGCACCGGGGAGCTGTTTTTT

V: TRBV7-9
size: .
D: .
length: 15
J: TRBJ1-1
CDR3: CASSLATGMNTEAFF
DNA: TGTGCCAGCAGCTTAGCGACAGGCATGAACACTGAAGCTTTCTTT

V: TRBV18
size: once
D: TRBD1
length: 15
J: TRBJ1-1
CDR3: CASSPRTGSNTEAFF
DNA: TGTGCCAGCTCACCCCGGACAGGATCGAACACTGAAGCTTTCTTT

V: TRBV10-2
size: .
D: TRBD2
length: 14
J: TRBJ2-1
CDR3: CASSSASGGFEQFF
DNA: TGCGCCAGCAGTTCGGCTAGCGGGGGATTTGAGCAGTTCTTC

V: TRBV11-2
size: .
D: .
length: 15
J: TRBJ1-3
CDR3: CASSLVEGSGNTIYF
DNA: TGTGCCAGCAGCTTAGTGGAGGGTTCTGGAAACACCATATATTTT

V: TRBV7-8
size: .
D: .
length: 14
J: TRBJ2-7
CDR3: CASSYDRNSYEQYF
DNA: TGTGCCAGCAGCTACGACAGGAATTCCTACGAGCAGTACTTC

V: TRBV6-5
size: .
D: .
length: 11
J: TRBJ1-4
CDR3: CASSMGGELFF
DNA: TGTGCCAGCAGTATGGGGGGAGAACTGTTTTTT

V: TRBV10-3
size: .
D: TRBD1
length: 13
J: TRBJ2-5
CDR3: CAIRQGAGETQYF
DNA: TGTGCCATCAGACAGGGGGCCGGCGAGACCCAGTACTTC

V: TRBV18
size: .
D: TRBD1
length: 14
J: TRBJ1-2
CDR3: CASSPDRNTYGYTF
DNA: TGTGCCAGCTCCCCGGACAGGAATACCTATGGCTACACCTTC

V: TRBV6-6
size: .
D: .
length: 15
J: TRBJ1-4
CDR3: CASSPDTTTNEKLFF
DNA: TGTGCCAGCAGCCCTGACACCACAACTAATGAAAAACTGTTTTTT

V: TRBV5-1
size: once
D: TRBD1
length: 16
J: TRBJ1-2
CDR3: CASSLSGQQTHYGYTF
DNA: TGCGCCAGCAGCTTGTCGGGACAGCAGACCCACTATGGCTACACCTTC

V: TRBV19
size: .
D: .
length: 15
J: TRBJ1-6
CDR3: CASSREQENNSPLHF
DNA: TGTGCCAGTAGTAGGGAACAGGAGAATAATTCACCCCTCCACTTT

V: TRBV6-5
size: .
D: .
length: 15
J: TRBJ1-1
CDR3: CASQKSDRTNTEAFF
DNA: TGTGCCAGCCAAAAATCTGACCGAACGAACACTGAAGCTTTCTTT

V: TRBV19
size: .
D: .
length: 15
J: TRBJ1-4
CDR3: CASSDQARAAEKLFF
DNA: TGTGCCAGTAGTGACCAGGCCCGGGCCGCTGAAAAACTGTTTTTT

V: TRBV28
size: once
D: TRBD1
length: 15
J: TRBJ1-2
CDR3: CASSGTLQGNYGYTF
DNA: TGTGCCAGCAGTGGGACCCTACAGGGGAACTATGGCTACACCTTC

V: TRBV6-5
size: .
D: .
length: 14
J: TRBJ1-5
CDR3: CAGKRGRENQPQHF
DNA: TGTGCCGGCAAGAGGGGCAGGGAAAATCAGCCCCAGCATTTT